The present T cell receptor (beta chain) was sequenced within a study of tumor and adjacent non-tumor tissue in lung cancer. Overall study context: There were around 11 adenocarcinoma, 2 squamous cell carcinoma and 1 small cell lung cancer cases. On average, productive TCRbeta reads reached about 4 million per sample. Whole-study findings and limits: Compared with tumor, normal lung showed significantly lower TCR diversity.

This clonotype came up many times. The antigen is unknown. No cell sorting was done before RNA was extracted from the tissue. Distant lung tissue was collected more than 3 cm away from the tumor edge. The germline V gene encodes CDR1 DFQATT and CDR2 SNEGSKA (reference sequence). The length of the CDR3 is 15 residues. Trimming took 0 bases from V and 3 from J; bases not matched to a gene: 4. The library came from three nested PCR rounds adapted from ARM-PCR protocols. TCRdb re-called the multiplex PCR reads with MiXCR, one entry per CDR3 protein. Here the sample spans some 100,000 distinct CDR3 sequences, more than 55% being singletons.

This chain uses TRBV20-1 with TRBJ1-1; 10 positions match TRBD1. Sequenced: distant non-tumor lung tissue. The TCR comes from a man aged 25-40 years with non-small cell lung cancer. The CDR3 DNA is TGCAGTGCTAGAGATAGGACAGGGGGGGACACTGAAGCTTTCTTT. Protein product: CSARDRTGGDTEAFF.